A single sample gave rise to the 3 T cell receptor beta chains below, sequenced in a study of T cell repertoires in cytomegalovirus infection. No cognate antigen is known for these TCRs. Each CDR3 protein is one row after TCRdb ran MiXCR on the reads. This table has about 220,000 distinct CDR3 sequences, roughly 34% appearing once. The input for sequencing was CD8+ T cells from cultured PBMCs, taken from culture after CMV antigen stimulation. The receptor source for this set is a human donor in good health (CMV status not recorded). Some clones in this sample may be carry-over from other donors' samples.

This clonotype was counted ten times or more. The chain carries TRBV28 and TRBJ2-7; D unresolved. Trimming removed 3 bases from V and 9 bases from J, with 18 bases in between. CDR3 length: 14 residues. The germline V gene has CDR1 MDHEN and CDR2 SYDVKM. CDR3 residues: CASSFSPGMRRQYF. CDR3 nucleotides: TGTGCCAGCAGTTTCTCTCCAGGTATGAGGCGGCAGTACTTC.

In this sample, this clonotype turned up a few times. This chain links TRBV6-1 with TRBJ2-2; D ambiguous. V lost 7 bases to trimming and J lost 4 bases, with 16 bases between them. In germline, CDR1 is MNHNS, CDR2 SASEGT. The CDR3 length is 15 residues. The CDR3 DNA follows: TGTGCCAGCATTGGACCGGTAGAAGGCACCGGGGAGCTGTTTTTT. Amino acids: CASIGPVEGTGELFF.

This clonotype was picked up a small number of times. The chain employs TRBV29-1 and TRBJ2-5; 8 nucleotides match TRBD1. Germline assignment: CDR1 SQVTM and CDR2 ANQGSEA. Trimming removed 1 base from V and 5 bases from J; junction bases left unmatched: 9. This CDR3 is built from 15 residues. Here the CDR3 reads CSVEVAAGGVETQYF. The DNA of the CDR3 is TGCAGCGTTGAAGTGGCGGCAGGGGGCGTTGAGACCCAGTACTTC.